What follows are 30 T cell receptor beta chains derived from one specimen sequenced in a study of T cells in Graves' hyperthyroidism and ophthalmopathy. The source material, RNA transcripts, was used to amplify TCR beta CDR3 regions. The primer set for the first-round RT-PCR of the TCR CDR3 was HTBI. Using its own MiXCR run on the multiplex PCR reads, TCRdb lists one record per CDR3 protein. Of over 650,000 distinct CDR3 sequences listed, about 45% were seen once; the top ten hold under 8%. What was sequenced was peripheral blood or thyroid tissue (not recorded which). Every receptor here comes from an adult man with Graves' disease, either hyperthyroidism or ophthalmopathy (not recorded which).

The chain links TRBV20-1 to TRBJ1-6; possible D gene TRBD1, 6 bases. Trimming removed 0 bases at V and 14 bases at J, with 20 bases between. Germline V lookup: CDR1 DFQATT, CDR2 SNEGSKA (reference sequence). The CDR3 extends over 15 amino acids. The CDR3 spells CSARETQGSLFTLHF. The CDR3 DNA is TGCAGTGCTAGAGAGACACAGGGTTCCCTATTTACCCTCCACTTT.

In its sample, this clonotype was seen a few times. The V and J genes are TRBV20-1 and TRBJ2-7; no clear D gene. The CDR3 is 12 residues long. Trimming removed 5 bases at V and 0 bases at J, with 8 bases between. CDR1 is DFQATT, CDR2 SNEGSKA, per germline (reference sequence). CDR3 loop: CSAQATSYEQYF. As DNA, the CDR3 is TGCAGTGCTCAGGCAACCTCCTACGAGCAGTACTTC.

The rearrangement uses TRBV10-3 and TRBJ1-2; possible D gene TRBD1, 6 bases. The V end lost 5 bases, the J end lost 0 bases, and 10 bases lay between the germline ends. The length of the CDR3 is 14 residues. Germline-derived CDR1 and CDR2 are ENHRY and SYGVKD. The DNA for the CDR3 is TGTGCCATCAGTCAGACAGGACCTAACTATGGCTACACCTTC. Its translation: CAISQTGPNYGYTF.

The rearrangement links TRBV7-2 to TRBJ2-5; TRBD1 aligns across 10 bases. Germline V gene sequence: CDR1 SGHTA, CDR2 FQGNSA. After removal of 5 bases from V and 2 bases from J, the junction contained 5 bases not matched to a gene. The CDR3 extends over 15 amino acids. CDR3: CASSGRTGGQETQYF. For the CDR3, the DNA is TGTGCCAGCAGCGGGAGGACAGGGGGACAAGAGACCCAGTACTTC.

V usage is TRBV7-9 and J usage is TRBJ1-2; 7 positions agree with TRBD1. This CDR3 comprises 16 residues. The J segment lost 3 bases and the V segment lost 1 base, leaving 8 bases of the junction unmatched. Germline-derived CDR1 and CDR2 are SEHNR and FQNEAQ (reference sequence). CDR3 nucleotide sequence: TGTGCCAGCAGCTTAGAAGGGGGCGTCAGGGACTATGGCTACACCTTC. This encodes CASSLEGGVRDYGYTF.

V is TRBV29-1 and J is TRBJ2-2, with D hard to call. The CDR3 contains 12 residues. With 2 bases removed from V and 7 bases from J, the gap between germline ends came to 8 bases. Germline loops: CDR1 SQVTM, CDR2 ANQGSEA. The CDR3 reads CSVEHKIGELFF. CDR3 nucleotides: TGCAGCGTTGAACATAAAATCGGGGAGCTGTTTTTT.

This clonotype was found a few times. The CDR3 sequence is CASSEGSNRGLNYEQYF. In nucleotides, the CDR3 is TGTGCCAGCAGTGAAGGAAGTAACAGGGGGTTAAACTACGAGCAGTACTTC. J is TRBJ2-7 and V is TRBV2; TRBD1 matches at 8 bases. The CDR3 has 17 amino acids. CDR1 is SNHLY and CDR2 is FYNNEI in the germline V gene. After removal of 1 base from V and 3 bases from J, the junction contained 11 bases not matched to a gene.

Concerning this clonotype: A read error may produce the germline difference seen at one junction end. The chain employs TRBV24-1 and TRBJ1-5; perhaps TRBD1 as D (5 bases). Germline V gene lookup returns CDR1 KGHDR and CDR2 SFDVKD. The CDR3 contains 14 residues. CDR3 nucleotides: TGTGCCAGCAGTGGAACAGGCCCCACTCAGCCCCAGCATTTT. Translated, it gives CASSGTGPTQPQHF.

The chain couples TRBV5-1 to TRBJ1-6; no definite D call. Germline CDR1 reads SGHRS; CDR2 reads YFSETQ. V was pared by 0 bases and J by 3 bases, with 7 bases between. CDR3 length: 15 residues. The CDR3 sequence: CASSLDSYYNSPLHF. For the CDR3, the DNA is TGCGCCAGCAGCTTGGACAGCTACTATAATTCACCCCTCCACTTT.

As to this clonotype: This sequence may be a read error, since a much larger clone differs from it by one base. The chain joins TRBV2 to TRBJ2-5; D gene unclear. CDR1 and CDR2 from the germline V gene are SNHLY and FYNNEI. Trimming stripped 3 bases from V and 4 bases from J, with 12 bases between. The CDR3 runs 14 residues. This CDR3 reads CASSDATAGETQYF. CDR3 bases: TGTGCCAGCAGTGATGCTACAGCAGGAGAGACCCAGTACTTC.

This clonotype was seen repeatedly, ten times or more. The chain couples TRBV13 to TRBJ1-6; 7 nucleotides match TRBD1. Germline V CDR1 and CDR2: PRHDT, FYEKMQ (reference sequence). V lost 3 bases, J lost 10 bases, and 9 bases stayed unmatched. CDR3 size: 15 residues. CDR3 in amino acids: CASSLGSGGGSPLHF. CDR3 in DNA: TGTGCCAGCAGCTTGGGGTCAGGGGGTGGGTCACCCCTCCACTTT.

This clonotype was detected ten times or more. DNA of the CDR3: TGTGCCAGCAGCTTCGCCGGGACAGGGGACTACGAGCAGTACTTC. It yields the protein CASSFAGTGDYEQYF. V and J are TRBV7-9 and TRBJ2-7, with 10 bases lining up with TRBD1. Germline V gives CDR1 SEHNR, CDR2 FQNEAQ (reference sequence). CDR3 length: 15 amino acids. V lost 3 bases and J lost 3; bases outside the gene matches: 5.

This clonotype was seen ten or more times. The V call is TRBV10-3, the J call TRBJ2-7, with D perhaps matching TRBD2 (6 bases). The CDR3 is 11 residues long. Per germline, CDR1 ENHRY and CDR2 SYGVKD. The V end was cut by 10 bases, the J end by 3 bases, with 10 bases between. As DNA, the CDR3 is TGTGCCACCCGGGACTTCTACGAGCAGTACTTC. Residues: CATRDFYEQYF.

With regard to this clonotype: A read error may be the cause here, since a much bigger clone is one base away. V usage is TRBV7-9 and J usage is TRBJ1-1, with 9 bases fitting TRBD1. Losses at the gene ends were 8 bases for V and 10 bases for J; bases not matched to a gene: 11. The germline V gene has CDR1 SEHNR and CDR2 FQNEAQ (reference sequence). The CDR3 runs to 13 residues. CDR3 amino acids: CASGHPGQGAAFF. The CDR3 DNA reads as TGTGCCAGCGGTCATCCGGGACAGGGCGCAGCTTTCTTT. Filled out from reference TRBV7-9 and TRBJ1-1, the complete variable domain reads DTGVSQNPRHKITKRGQNVTFRCDPISEHNRLYWYRQTLGQGPEFLTYFQNEAQLEKSRLLSDRFSAERPKGSFSTLEIQRTEQGDSAMYLCASGHPGQGAAFFGQGTRLTVV.

With regard to this clonotype: A much bigger clone sits one base away, suggesting this may be a read error. V is TRBV29-1 and J is TRBJ1-2; TRBD1 is a possible D gene (6 bases). Germline assignment: CDR1 SQVTM and CDR2 ANQGSEA. This CDR3 comprises 13 residues. Here the CDR3 reads CGGRDTRDYGYTF. The CDR3, as DNA: TGCGGCGGTCGGGACACCCGTGACTATGGCTACACCTTC. The full variable domain, its missing parts supplied by reference TRBV29-1 and TRBJ1-2, is SAVISQKPSRDICQRGTSLTIQCQVDSQVTMMFWYRQQPGQSLTLIATANQGSEATYESGFVIDKFPISRPNLTFSTLTVSNMSPEDSSIYLCGGRDTRDYGYTFGSGTRLTVV.

This clonotype occurred many times. The chain uses TRBV10-3 and TRBJ2-7, with D perhaps assigned TRBD1 or TRBD2 (5 bases each). Germline CDR1 ENHRY, CDR2 SYGVKD. There are 16 residues in the CDR3. The V gene lost 2 bases and the J gene lost 0 bases, with 14 bases spanning the gap. CDR3 region: CAISEGVGDVSYEQYF. Here the CDR3 DNA reads TGTGCCATCAGTGAGGGAGTCGGGGACGTCTCCTACGAGCAGTACTTC.

V is TRBV15 and J is TRBJ1-2; TRBD1 might be the D (6 bases). From germline, CDR1 is LNHNV and CDR2 YYDKDF (reference sequence). Trimming removed 1 base at V and 6 bases at J, with 9 bases between. This CDR3 has 13 residues. The CDR3 DNA reads TGTGCCACCAGCAGAGTACAGGGCGATGGCTACACCTTC. This translates into CATSRVQGDGYTF.

The chain has TRBV2 and TRBJ1-6; D uncertain. This CDR3 has 13 residues. Looked up from germline, CDR1 is SNHLY and CDR2 is FYNNEI. Trimming removed 8 bases from V and 5 bases from J, with 10 bases in between. The CDR3 DNA follows: TGTGCCAGCGTTATGGACGATAATTCACCCCTCCACTTT. Translating it yields CASVMDDNSPLHF.

This chain joins TRBV6-5 and TRBJ1-1; D is unresolved. V was clipped by 6 bases and J by 4 bases, with 15 bases between them. The CDR3 is 14 amino acids. The germline V gene encodes CDR1 MNHEY and CDR2 SVGAGI. CDR3 in DNA: TGTGCCAGCAGCCAAGATCATTGGAGCACTGAAGCTTTCTTT. Translation gives CASSQDHWSTEAFF.

Comment on this clonotype: Sequence at one end of the junction differs from germline and may be a read error. The V call is TRBV2, the J call TRBJ2-5; TRBD2 is a possible D gene (6 bases). The J call is in doubt because the DNA end fits TRBJ2-1 better. The CDR3 spans 14 residues. Looked up from germline, CDR1 is SNHLY and CDR2 is FYNNEI. The CDR3 here is CATSDRDFYHEQFF. In DNA form, the CDR3 reads TGTGCCACCAGTGATCGGGACTTCTACCATGAGCAGTTCTTC.

This clonotype has a count of ten or more. J is TRBJ1-5 and V is TRBV7-8, with 10 nucleotides matching TRBD1. This CDR3 has 15 residues. J lost 6 bases, V lost 5 bases, and 7 bases had no gene match. Looked up from germline, CDR1 is SGHVS and CDR2 is FQNEAQ. CDR3 sequence: CASSAQRTGGQPQHF. The DNA for the CDR3 is TGTGCCAGCAGCGCGCAGCGGACAGGGGGTCAGCCCCAGCATTTT.

This clonotype was seen ten or more times. The rearrangement joins TRBV10-2 to TRBJ2-5; D gene ambiguous. V gave up 8 bases and J gave up 1 base, with 8 bases separating them. The CDR3 is made up of 12 amino acids. Looked up from germline, CDR1 is WSHSY and CDR2 is SAAADI. CDR3 DNA sequence: TGCGCCAGCGGCCAGTCCCAAGAGACCCAGTACTTC. Protein: CASGQSQETQYF.

The chain uses TRBV25-1 and TRBJ1-2; possible D gene TRBD1, 5 bases. The V end lost 2 bases, the J end lost 6 bases, and 16 bases lay between the germline ends. Germline CDR1 MGHDK, CDR2 SYGVNS. This CDR3 spans 15 amino acids. This chain's CDR3 is CASSEDNSGVHGYTF. DNA of the CDR3: TGTGCCAGCAGTGAAGATAACTCGGGGGTCCATGGCTACACCTTC.

This clonotype was observed a few times. This chain uses TRBV5-4 with TRBJ1-2; TRBD1 matches 8 bases. Germline V gene sequence: CDR1 SGHNT, CDR2 YYREEE (reference sequence). V shed 2 bases and J 4 bases; nucleotides not matched to a gene: 4. The CDR3 is 14 residues long. CDR3 in amino acids: CASSFPQGAYGYTF. The CDR3 nucleotides are TGTGCCAGCAGCTTTCCCCAGGGGGCCTATGGCTACACCTTC.

This clonotype was detected ten times or more. The J gene is TRBJ1-2, the V gene TRBV12-3 or TRBV12-4; D may be TRBD1 (6 bases). V was shortened by 4 bases and J by 2 bases, with 11 bases between the two germline ends. This CDR3 spans 14 amino acids. The CDR3 region is CASSYGQTNYGYTF. The CDR3 DNA reads TGTGCCAGCAGTTATGGACAGACCAACTATGGCTACACCTTC.

V and J are TRBV24-1 and TRBJ2-7, with D unclear. V lost 1 base to trimming and J lost 3 bases, with 18 bases between them. Germline V lookup: CDR1 KGHDR, CDR2 SFDVKD. The CDR3 extends over 17 amino acids. This chain's CDR3 is CATSDFSGGPSGYEQYF. DNA for the CDR3: TGTGCCACCAGTGATTTTTCGGGCGGCCCATCTGGCTACGAGCAGTACTTC.

The J gene is TRBJ1-2, the V gene TRBV29-1; 12 bases are shared with TRBD1. Germline CDR1 is SQVTM and CDR2 is ANQGSEA. With V trimmed by 4 bases and J by 8 bases, 11 bases remained unmatched. The length of the CDR3 is 15 residues. CDR3 sequence (DNA): TGCAGCGTTGCCGATGGGACAGGGGGCGATCGAGGCTACACCTTC. It translates to CSVADGTGGDRGYTF. The full variable domain, rest sourced from reference TRBV29-1 and TRBJ1-2, is SAVISQKPSRDICQRGTSLTIQCQVDSQVTMMFWYRQQPGQSLTLIATANQGSEATYESGFVIDKFPISRPNLTFSTLTVSNMSPEDSSIYLCSVADGTGGDRGYTFGSGTRLTVV.

The chain employs TRBV29-1 and TRBJ1-3; TRBD1 matches 8 bases. The CDR3 has 14 amino acids. The germline V gene encodes CDR1 SQVTM and CDR2 ANQGSEA. V lost 8 bases and J lost 0; bases outside the gene matches: 6. Written as DNA, the CDR3 is TGCAGCACGGACAGGGCCCTCTCTGGAAACACCATATATTTT. This sequence encodes CSTDRALSGNTIYF.

Note on this clonotype: Just one base apart from a much larger clone, this may be a read error. The missing conserved phenylalanine or tryptophan at the end of this CDR3 makes a read error likely. The V and J genes are TRBV7-8 and TRBJ2-7; D call uncertain. Germline assignment: CDR1 SGHVS and CDR2 FQNEAQ. CDR3 size: 16 residues. Trimming removed 0 bases at V and 0 bases at J, with 12 bases between. CDR3 amino acids: CASSLAQVAASYEQYI. CDR3 DNA: TGTGCCAGCAGCTTAGCGCAAGTGGCGGCCTCCTACGAGCAGTACATC.

This clonotype was counted many times. The chain joins TRBV2 to TRBJ1-6; D gene ambiguous. Germline loops: CDR1 SNHLY, CDR2 FYNNEI. The V end was cut by 3 bases, the J end by 0 bases, with 9 bases between. This CDR3 is built from 16 residues. CDR3 region: CASSDYISSYNSPLHF. DNA of the CDR3: TGTGCCAGCAGTGATTATATATCCTCCTATAATTCACCCCTCCACTTT.